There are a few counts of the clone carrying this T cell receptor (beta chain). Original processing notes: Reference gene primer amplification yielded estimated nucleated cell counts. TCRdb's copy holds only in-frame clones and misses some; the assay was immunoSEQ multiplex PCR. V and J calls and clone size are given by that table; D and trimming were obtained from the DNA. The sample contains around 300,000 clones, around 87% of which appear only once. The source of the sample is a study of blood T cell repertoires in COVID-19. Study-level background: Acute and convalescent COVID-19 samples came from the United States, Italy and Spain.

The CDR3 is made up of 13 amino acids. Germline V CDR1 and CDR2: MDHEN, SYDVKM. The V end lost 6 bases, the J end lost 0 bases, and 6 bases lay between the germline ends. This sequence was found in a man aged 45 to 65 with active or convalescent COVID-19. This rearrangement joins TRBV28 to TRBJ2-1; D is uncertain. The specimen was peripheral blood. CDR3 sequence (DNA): TGTGCCAGCAGGGCAAGCTCCTACAATGAGCAGTTCTTC. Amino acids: CASRASSYNEQFF. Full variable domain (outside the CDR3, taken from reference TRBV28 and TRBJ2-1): DVKVTQSSRYLVKRTGEKVFLECVQDMDHENMFWYRQDPGLGLRLIYFSYDVKMKEKGDIPEGYSVSREKKERFSLILESASTNQTSMYLCASRASSYNEQFFGPGTRLTVL.